This passage covers 26 T cell receptor beta chains from one sample sequenced in a study of cytomegalovirus exposure and HLA in healthy donors. PCR involved 60 Vbeta and 13 Jbeta primers. TCRdb's table, derived via immunoSEQ multiplex PCR, lists solely in-frame clones and lacks some. This sample yields around 50,000 clones, of which over 60% are seen a single time; 7% to 10% belongs to the top ten. The specimen sequenced was PBMCs. The receptors shown here come from a man in his thirties or forties in good health and CMV-seropositive.

The chain uses TRBV5-8 and TRBJ1-5; D ambiguous. From germline, CDR1 is SGHTS and CDR2 YDEGEE. This CDR3 region has 13 residues. Trimming left V 0 bases short and J 6 bases short, with 7 bases between. The CDR3: CASSLGSRQPQHF. CDR3 nucleotides: TGTGCCAGCAGCTTGGGCTCGCGTCAGCCCCAGCATTTT. Full variable domain (outside the CDR3, taken from reference TRBV5-8 and TRBJ1-5): EAGVTQSPTHLIKTRGQQATLRCSPISGHTSVYWYQQALGLGLQFLLWYDEGEERNRGNFPPRFSGRQFPNYSSELNVNALELEDSALYLCASSLGSRQPQHFGDGTRLSIL.

The rearrangement links TRBV27 to TRBJ1-6; tentative D call: TRBD1 (5 bases). The CDR3 length is 14 residues. Trimming took 7 bases from V and 5 from J, leaving 12 bases between them. The germline V gene encodes CDR1 MNHEY and CDR2 SMNVEV (reference sequence). CDR3 sequence (DNA): TGTGCCAGCACCACACAGGTGAATAATTCACCCCTCCACTTT. Translating it yields CASTTQVNNSPLHF.

This clone was picked up a small number of times. The rearrangement joins TRBV6-6 to TRBJ1-4; D uncertain. CDR3 size: 11 residues. V was clipped by 6 bases and J by 5 bases, with 4 bases between them. Per germline, CDR1 MNHNY and CDR2 SVGAGI (reference sequence). CDR3 sequence reads: CASSRNEKLFF. The CDR3 bases are TGTGCCAGCAGCCGGAATGAAAAACTGTTTTTT.

A few counts support this clone. The chain combines TRBV6-5 with TRBJ1-1, with D possibly matching TRBD1 (6 bases). Trimming removed 6 bases from V and 2 bases from J, with 13 bases in between. The CDR3 has 14 amino acids. Germline V gene lookup returns CDR1 MNHEY and CDR2 SVGAGI. The CDR3 bases are TGTGCCAGCAGAATACAGGGATTTAACACTGAAGCTTTCTTT. It yields the protein CASRIQGFNTEAFF.

The chain couples TRBV7-3 to TRBJ1-2; 7 nucleotides agree with TRBD1. The V gene's germline CDR1 is SGHTA and CDR2 FQGTGA. V shed 4 bases and J 6 bases; nucleotides not matched to a gene: 11. There are 15 residues in the CDR3. The CDR3 sequence: CASSSSGGKKDGYTF. The CDR3 coding sequence is TGTGCCAGCAGCTCTTCAGGGGGGAAGAAGGATGGCTACACCTTC. The whole variable domain, filled in from reference TRBV7-3 and TRBJ1-2, reads GAGVSQTPSNKVTEKGKYVELRCDPISGHTALYWYRQSLGQGPEFLIYFQGTGAADDSGLPNDRFFAVRPEGSVSTLKIQRTERGDSAVYLCASSSSGGKKDGYTFGSGTRLTVV.

The chain combines TRBV5-5 with TRBJ1-6; TRBD1 agrees at 8 bases. The CDR3 is 15 residues long. Germline V gives CDR1 SGHKS, CDR2 YYEKEE (reference sequence). Unmatched junction bases numbered 8, after V lost 5 bases and J lost 7 bases. CDR3 sequence reads: CASRRGQVNNSPLHF. The CDR3, as DNA: TGTGCCAGCAGGAGGGGACAGGTGAACAATTCACCCCTCCACTTT.

The rearrangement uses TRBV4-1 and TRBJ1-6, with TRBD1 as a possible D gene (5 bases). This CDR3 contains 14 residues. The germline V gene encodes CDR1 MGHRA and CDR2 YSYEKL. V was trimmed by 4 bases and J by 8 bases, leaving 12 bases between them. CDR3 bases: TGCGCCAGCAGCCCTCTCAGGGCTGATTCACCCCTCCACTTT. Residues: CASSPLRADSPLHF.

This clone was detected only once. The chain links TRBV6-1 to TRBJ2-3, with TRBD2 matching over 10 bases. The CDR3 spans 14 residues. Germline assignment: CDR1 MNHNS and CDR2 SASEGT. Unmatched junction bases numbered 4, after V lost 6 bases and J lost 4 bases. The CDR3 DNA follows: TGTGCCAGCAGATCGGGACTAGCGTCAGATACGCAGTATTTT. Its translation is CASRSGLASDTQYF.

The rearrangement joins TRBV19 to TRBJ1-2; D unclear. The CDR3 totals 14 residues. V was cut by 2 bases and J by 3 bases, with 10 bases left in between. The V gene's germline CDR1 is LNHDA and CDR2 SQIVND (reference sequence). Here the CDR3 reads CASSIMRDHYGYTF. The CDR3, as DNA: TGTGCCAGTAGTATAATGAGGGATCACTATGGCTACACCTTC.

This clone was counted once. The chain has TRBV28 and TRBJ1-3, with a possible D match to TRBD1 (6 bases). There are 14 residues in the CDR3. Per germline, CDR1 MDHEN and CDR2 SYDVKM. V was pared by 3 bases and J by 4 bases, with 10 bases between. CDR3 region: CASSLVTGGNTIYF. The CDR3 region has the DNA TGTGCCAGCAGTTTGGTTACAGGGGGAAACACCATATATTTT.

The chain carries TRBV29-1 and TRBJ2-1; 9 bases are shared with TRBD1. This CDR3 comprises 14 residues. The ends lost 5 bases at V and 2 bases at J; junction bases unmatched: 4. Germline V gene sequence: CDR1 SQVTM, CDR2 ANQGSEA. CDR3 coding DNA: TGCAGCGTTTCCGACAGGGGGACCTACAATGAGCAGTTCTTC. Its protein product is CSVSDRGTYNEQFF.

This clone was recorded only once. Mismatch with germline at one junction end may stem from a read error. The chain employs TRBV7-9 and TRBJ1-2, with D hard to call. The CDR3 loop spans 13 amino acids. Germline values: CDR1 SEHNR, CDR2 FQNEAQ (reference sequence). CDR3 bases: TGTTCCAGCAGCCGAGCGTTAAACTATGGCTACACCTTC. Translating gives CSSSRALNYGYTF.

The chain joins TRBV11-2 to TRBJ1-2; 7 nucleotides align to TRBD1. The length of the CDR3 is 17 residues. The trim removed 5 bases at V and 5 bases at J, leaving 17 bases unmatched. Germline CDR1 reads SGHAT; CDR2 reads FQNNGV. The chain's CDR3 is CASSPSTGRSPDYGYTF. The CDR3 DNA reads TGTGCCAGCAGCCCCTCGACAGGGCGGTCTCCTGATTATGGCTACACCTTC.

The J gene is TRBJ1-1, the V gene TRBV6-5; TRBD1 aligns across 7 bases. Losses at the gene ends were 6 bases for V and 8 bases for J; bases not matched to a gene: 12. Per germline, CDR1 MNHEY and CDR2 SVGAGI. The CDR3 length is 14 residues. CDR3 bases: TGTGCCAGCAGGAATAATGACAGGGTGGGAGAAGCTTTCTTT. The encoded protein is CASRNNDRVGEAFF.

This sequence joins TRBV4-2 and TRBJ2-3; TRBD1 matches at 7 bases. Germline V gives CDR1 LGHNA, CDR2 YNFKEQ. V gave up 4 bases and J gave up 5 bases; unmatched junction bases: 15. This CDR3 contains 17 residues. The CDR3 DNA is TGTGCCAGCAGCCCAGAGTGGACAGGCAAGGTTGGAGATACGCAGTATTTT. Translation gives CASSPEWTGKVGDTQYF.

This chain connects TRBV19 to TRBJ2-7, with D perhaps TRBD1 (6 bases). The CDR3 totals 13 residues. V lost 3 bases and J 2 bases, leaving 8 bases between the germline ends. The germline gives CDR1 LNHDA, CDR2 SQIVND (reference sequence). The CDR3 region has the DNA TGTGCCAGTAGTATTGGGACAACCTACGAGCAGTACTTC. Its translation: CASSIGTTYEQYF.

The gene calls are TRBV2 and TRBJ2-7; D perhaps matches TRBD2 (5 bases). The V gene's germline CDR1 is SNHLY and CDR2 FYNNEI. Trimming stripped 5 bases from V and 0 bases from J, with 17 bases between. This CDR3 is 16 amino acids long. The DNA for the CDR3 is TGTGCCAGCAGTTCTACCCTCGGGGTCAGCTCCTACGAGCAGTACTTC. Encoded protein: CASSSTLGVSSYEQYF.

For the CDR3, the DNA is TGCAGCGTGGGAAAACAGGGGGGAGGCTACACCTTC. Translating it yields CSVGKQGGGYTF. V is TRBV29-1 and J is TRBJ1-2; 8 bases fit TRBD1. Germline CDR1 and CDR2: SQVTM and ANQGSEA. V lost 6 bases to trimming and J lost 8 bases; unmatched junction nucleotides: 8. The CDR3 runs to 12 residues.

This rearrangement joins TRBV1 to TRBJ2-1; the D call of TRBD2 is as the table states it, not checked on the DNA. TRBV1 corresponds to a pseudogene. This CDR3 is built from 18 residues. In DNA, the CDR3 is TGCACCAGCAGCCAAGACCGCGCTAGCGGGGACGCCTACAATGAGCAGTTCTTC. This encodes CTSSQDRASGDAYNEQFF.

This clone has just a few counts. A junction boundary mismatches the germline segment, possibly from a read error. This CDR3 is CASSQDQIGDRDLPF. The DNA for the CDR3 is TGCGCCAGCAGCCAAGATCAGATAGGGGACAGGGATCTCCCATTT. This chain uses TRBV4-1 with TRBJ1-1; 9 bases line up with TRBD1. Germline values: CDR1 MGHRA, CDR2 YSYEKL. CDR3 length: 15 amino acids.

This rearrangement joins TRBV6-1 to TRBJ2-1, with D perhaps matching TRBD2 (5 bases). The CDR3 is 16 residues long. Trimming took 3 bases from V and 4 from J, leaving 16 bases between them. CDR1 is MNHNS, CDR2 SASEGT, per germline. The CDR3 coding sequence is TGTGCCAGCAGTGATCCGGGGATCGGGGTTTACAATGAGCAGTTCTTC. It codes for CASSDPGIGVYNEQFF.

The chain links TRBV7-6 to TRBJ2-7; 15 bases align to TRBD2. The V and J ends lost 1 base and 0 bases, in that order; junction bases with no gene match: 1. The CDR3 runs to 17 residues. Germline CDR1 reads SGHVS; CDR2 reads FNYEAQ. The CDR3 bases are TGTGCCAGCAGCTTAGGGACTAGCGGGGGGGTCTCCTACGAGCAGTACTTC. As protein: CASSLGTSGGVSYEQYF.

This rearrangement joins TRBV5-1 to TRBJ1-5; 7 bases map to TRBD1. The germline gives CDR1 SGHRS, CDR2 YFSETQ. V shed 4 bases and J 4 bases; nucleotides not matched to a gene: 5. The CDR3 contains 14 residues. The CDR3 sequence: CASSPTGRNQPQHF. The DNA of the CDR3 is TGCGCCAGCAGCCCGACAGGGCGGAATCAGCCCCAGCATTTT.

The chain recombines TRBV12-2 with TRBJ1-1; the table's D call of TRBD1 was not tested on the DNA. TRBV12-2 is marked as a pseudogene. This CDR3 region has 17 residues. The DNA for the CDR3 is TGTGCAAGTCGCACCCGAAGCCCTCAGGGGATGAACACTGAAGCTTTCTTT. Translation gives CASRTRSPQGMNTEAFF.

The J gene is TRBJ1-1, the V gene TRBV18; D is ambiguous. The CDR3 totals 15 residues. V was clipped by 3 bases and J by 1 base, with 12 bases between them. Looked up from germline, CDR1 is KGHSH and CDR2 is LQKENI. The CDR3 reads CASSPNANGNTEAFF. The CDR3, as DNA: TGTGCCAGCTCACCCAATGCTAATGGGAACACTGAAGCTTTCTTT. Based on the CDR3 plus reference TRBV18 and TRBJ1-1, the full variable domain is NAGVMQNPRHLVRRRGQEARLRCSPMKGHSHVYWYRQLPEEGLKFMVYLQKENIIDESGMPKERFSAEFPKEGPSILRIQQVVRGDSAAYFCASSPNANGNTEAFFGQGTRLTVV.

J is TRBJ2-1 and V is TRBV5-1, with D possibly TRBD2 on 5 matching bases. V was trimmed by 2 bases and J by 4 bases, leaving 7 bases between them. The CDR3 covers 13 residues. Germline CDR1 SGHRS, CDR2 YFSETQ. The DNA for the CDR3 is TGCGCCAGCAGCTTATCGGGATACAATGAGCAGTTCTTC. This codes for CASSLSGYNEQFF.